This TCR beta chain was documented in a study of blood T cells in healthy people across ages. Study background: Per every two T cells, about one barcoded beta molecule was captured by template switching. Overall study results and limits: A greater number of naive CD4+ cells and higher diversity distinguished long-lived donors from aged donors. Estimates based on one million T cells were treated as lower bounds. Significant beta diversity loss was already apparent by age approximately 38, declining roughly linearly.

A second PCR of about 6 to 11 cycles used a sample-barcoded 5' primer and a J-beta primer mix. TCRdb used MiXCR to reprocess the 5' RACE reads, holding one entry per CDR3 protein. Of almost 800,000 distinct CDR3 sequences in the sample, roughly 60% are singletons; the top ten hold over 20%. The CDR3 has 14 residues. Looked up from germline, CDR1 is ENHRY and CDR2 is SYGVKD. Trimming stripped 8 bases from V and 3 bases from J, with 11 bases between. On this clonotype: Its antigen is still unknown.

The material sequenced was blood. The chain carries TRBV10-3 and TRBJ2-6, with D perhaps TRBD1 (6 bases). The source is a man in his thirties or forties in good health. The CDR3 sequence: CAIESGVGANVLTF. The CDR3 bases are TGTGCCATCGAGTCAGGGGTTGGGGCCAACGTCCTGACTTTC.